The 6 T cell receptor beta chains presented below share a single source sample, sequenced in a study of siplizumab effects on memory and regulatory T cells. Data came from immunoSEQ multiplex PCR; TCRdb stores just in-frame clones and leaves some out. The table records 97,000 or so clones, 80% to 95% of them present only once. Sequencing input: CD4+ T cells sorted from blood. Source of these receptors: a human donor in good health.

J is TRBJ1-3 and V is TRBV4-1; 7 nucleotides match TRBD1. The CDR3 sequence is 14 residues long. The junction had 0 bases not matched to a gene; V was cut back by 4 bases and J by 0 bases. Germline-derived CDR1 and CDR2 are MGHRA and YSYEKL. CDR3: CASSRTGSGNTIYF. Here the CDR3 DNA reads TGCGCCAGCAGCCGGACAGGCTCTGGAAACACCATATATTTT.

This chain uses TRBV5-1 with TRBJ1-2; 7 bases agree with TRBD1. Trimming cost V 7 bases and J 0 bases; bases outside gene matches: 6. Germline V CDR1 and CDR2: SGHRS, YFSETQ. The CDR3 loop spans 14 amino acids. The DNA for the CDR3 is TGCGCCAGCCAACAGGGGACAACTAACTATGGCTACACCTTC. Translation gives CASQQGTTNYGYTF.

This chain joins TRBV6-5 and TRBJ2-5; possibly TRBD1 or TRBD2 for D (6 bases each). Germline CDR1 and CDR2: MNHEY and SVGAGI. The CDR3 covers 14 residues. Trimming stripped 6 bases from V and 7 bases from J, with 18 bases between. DNA for the CDR3: TGTGCCAGCAGACGACTAGGGGGAGAGGGGACCCAGTACTTC. This encodes CASRRLGGEGTQYF.

Concerning this clone itself: Mismatch with germline at one junction end may stem from a read error. The CDR3 nucleotides read TGCAGCTTCGCCCGACAGGGCTCCAACAATGAGCAGTTCTTC. As protein: CSFARQGSNNEQFF. The chain is built from TRBV29-1 and TRBJ2-1, with 7 bases matching TRBD1. Germline loops: CDR1 SQVTM, CDR2 ANQGSEA. The CDR3 is made up of 14 amino acids.

In its sample, this clone was seen once. The CDR3 spells CASSHRQGSREKLFF. CDR3 coding DNA: TGCGCCAGCAGCCATAGACAGGGGAGTCGGGAAAAACTGTTTTTT. The chain combines TRBV5-1 with TRBJ1-4, with 8 nucleotides matching TRBD1. From germline, CDR1 is SGHRS and CDR2 YFSETQ. CDR3 length: 15 residues. V shed 4 bases, J shed 8 bases, and the junction held 10 bases outside the gene matches.

A single count supports this clone. The chain joins TRBV9 to TRBJ2-5, with TRBD2 as a possible D gene (6 bases). CDR1 is SGDLS and CDR2 is YYNGEE in the germline V gene. The CDR3 is made up of 13 amino acids. The V gene lost 0 bases and the J gene lost 4 bases, with 7 bases spanning the gap. DNA of the CDR3: TGTGCCAGCAGCGTAGGACTAGGAGAGACCCAGTACTTC. This encodes CASSVGLGETQYF.